The source of this T cell receptor beta chain is a study of CD8 T cells in ankylosing spondylitis. Libraries for TCR beta were made by quantitative 5'-RACE with molecular barcodes. TCRdb re-derived calls from the 5' RACE reads in MiXCR, one entry per CDR3 protein. The sample carries 150,000 to 200,000 distinct CDR3 sequences, around 13% recorded once. This clonotype was picked up a small number of times. The antigen remains unidentified. General observations from the study: Certain motif variants had earlier appeared in reactive arthritis synovial fluid and blood. Seemingly distinctive of ankylosing spondylitis blood was a TCR beta motif formed by eight highly homologous variants. According to the report, clones linked to the disease were significantly enriched in matched synovial fluid samples taken from ankylosing spondylitis patients.

The origin of this receptor is a male donor with ankylosing spondylitis or in good health (not recorded which). Sequenced: blood, either unsorted or a sorted T cell fraction (not recorded which).

As DNA, the CDR3 is TGCAGCGTTGAAGAATCGGGGGATTACAACACTGAAGCTTTCTTT. This codes for CSVEESGDYNTEAFF. This chain links TRBV29-1 with TRBJ1-1; weak D call: TRBD1 (5 bases). The germline V and J ends were trimmed by 0 bases and 2 bases, with 13 bases remaining between them. In germline, CDR1 is SQVTM, CDR2 ANQGSEA. This CDR3 has 15 amino acids.